A single T cell receptor (beta chain) is shown here with its context. This record belongs to a study of blood T cell repertoires in COVID-19. Study-level information: Samples of COVID-19 (acute and convalescent) were obtained from the United States, Italy and Spain. PBMCs, B-cell-depleted T cells, or T cells were the source of the cDNA or gDNA that made up the material.

Trimming cost V 0 bases and J 9 bases, with 21 bases left between them. This CDR3 spans 16 amino acids. Germline V gene data show CDR1 as KGHSH and CDR2 as LQKENI. In the source study's methods: Estimation of nucleated cell counts was performed using reference gene primer amplification. The method was immunoSEQ multiplex PCR; TCRdb's version includes in-frame clones alone and lacks a portion of them. That table is the source of V, J and clone size, and D and trimming were worked out from the DNA. This repertoire shows 85,000 to 100,000 clones, 70% to 80% found once; its top ten account for 20% to 25%.

The gene calls are TRBV18 and TRBJ2-7; TRBD1 might be the D (5 bases). The sequencing input was peripheral blood. This TCR derives from a human donor in a cohort sampled during active COVID-19. DNA for the CDR3: TGTGCCAGCTCACCACCTTCCAGTCCCAGGGCTACGATGCAGTACTTC. Translated: CASSPPSSPRATMQYF.